This paragraph reports one T cell receptor (beta chain). The data originate from a study of neurological immune-mediated disorders. Germline CDR1 is MNHEY and CDR2 is SVGEGT. V was pared by 2 bases and J by 0 bases, with 1 base of the junction left unmatched. This CDR3 has 15 amino acids. Synthesis of cDNA was performed by 5'RACE using 10-nucleotide random UMIs. TCRdb reanalysed the 5' RACE reads using MiXCR and keeps one entry per CDR3 protein. Of 30,000 to 35,000 distinct CDR3 sequences listed, approximately 20% are singletons. This sequence was found in a man aged 50 to 60 with HTLV-1-associated myelopathy (HAM/TSP). The chain couples TRBV6-2 or TRBV6-3 to TRBJ2-5; 9 nucleotides agree with TRBD1. The sample comprised CD4+ T cells from blood. The CDR3 spells CASSYGTGYQETQYF. CDR3 in DNA: TGTGCCAGCAGTTACGGGACAGGGTACCAAGAGACCCAGTACTTC.